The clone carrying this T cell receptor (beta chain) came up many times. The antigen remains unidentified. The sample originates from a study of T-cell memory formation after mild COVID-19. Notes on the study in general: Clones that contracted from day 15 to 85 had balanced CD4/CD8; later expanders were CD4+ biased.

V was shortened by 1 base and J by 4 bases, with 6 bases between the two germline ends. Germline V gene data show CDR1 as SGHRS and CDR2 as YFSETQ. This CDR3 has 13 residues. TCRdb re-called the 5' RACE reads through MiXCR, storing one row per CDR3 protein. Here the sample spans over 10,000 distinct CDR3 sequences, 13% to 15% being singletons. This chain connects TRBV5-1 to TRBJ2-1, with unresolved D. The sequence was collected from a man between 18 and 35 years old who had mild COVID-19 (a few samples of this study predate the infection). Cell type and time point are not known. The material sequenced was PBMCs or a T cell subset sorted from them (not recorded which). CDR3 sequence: CASSLLPYNEQFF. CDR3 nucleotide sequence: TGCGCCAGCAGCTTGCTCCCGTACAATGAGCAGTTCTTC. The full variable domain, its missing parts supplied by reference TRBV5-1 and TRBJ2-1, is KAGVTQTPRYLIKTRGQQVTLSCSPISGHRSVSWYQQTPGQGLQFLFEYFSETQRNKGNFPGRFSGRQFSNSRSEMNVSTLELGDSALYLCASSLLPYNEQFFGPGTRLTVL.